What follows are 23 T cell receptor beta chains derived from one specimen sequenced in a study of post-analysis software for immune sequencing data. The study, taken as a whole, reports: Relative to controls, patients had 4 or 5 TRBV segments at higher frequency, with TRBV5-6, TRBV5-1 and TRBV20-1 among these.

Unique molecular identifiers were present in the TCR beta cDNA libraries. TCRdb fed the PCR reads into MiXCR, producing one record per CDR3 protein. The top ten hold roughly 4.4% of the sample, which has 650,000 to 850,000 distinct CDR3 sequences, about 43% seen once. For these TCRs, the target antigens are not known. Sequenced sample: blood. The source of these receptors is a girl between 10 and 17 years old with multiple sclerosis.

The chain is built from TRBV7-2 and TRBJ2-7; 12 nucleotides agree with TRBD2. V lost 0 bases, J lost 3 bases, and 9 bases stayed unmatched. CDR3 length: 18 amino acids. The germline CDR1 and CDR2 sequences are SGHTA and FQGNSA. For the CDR3, the DNA is TGTGCCAGCAGCTTAGCGCCTAGCGGGAGGGCCGCCCTCTACGAGCAGTACTTC. Residues: CASSLAPSGRAALYEQYF.

Here the CDR3 DNA reads TGCGCCAGCAGCCCCGGAGCGGGAAGCAATCAGCCCCAGCATTTT. Translated: CASSPGAGSNQPQHF. The chain is built from TRBV5-1 and TRBJ1-5, with D uncertain. V was shortened by 4 bases and J by 1 base, with 12 bases between the two germline ends. Germline values: CDR1 SGHRS, CDR2 YFSETQ. The CDR3 has 15 residues.

The genes are TRBV9 and TRBJ1-6; D unresolved. Germline loops: CDR1 SGDLS, CDR2 YYNGEE. Trimming removed 0 bases from V and 8 bases from J, with 6 bases in between. CDR3 size: 13 residues. The DNA for the CDR3 is TGTGCCAGCAGCGTAGCCCCGGATTCACCCCTCCACTTT. This gives the protein CASSVAPDSPLHF.

The chain carries TRBV7-2 and TRBJ2-3; 8 bases are a match to TRBD2. V lost 5 bases and J lost 1; bases outside the gene matches: 14. CDR3 length: 18 residues. Per the germline V gene, CDR1 is SGHTA and CDR2 is FQGNSA. The CDR3 DNA sequence: TGTGCCAGCAGCATACCCACCGGTAGCGGGATCCGCACAGATACGCAGTATTTT. This sequence encodes CASSIPTGSGIRTDTQYF.

This chain connects TRBV7-9 to TRBJ2-1; TRBD2 matches at 13 bases. Germline assignment: CDR1 SEHNR and CDR2 FQNEAQ (reference sequence). The CDR3 contains 16 residues. Trimming at V came to 4 bases and at J to 7 bases, leaving 7 bases not matched to a gene. Here the CDR3 reads CASSYRTSGSGNEQFF. CDR3 in DNA: TGTGCCAGCAGCTACCGGACTAGCGGGAGCGGGAATGAGCAGTTCTTC.

This clonotype was detected a few times. V and J are TRBV20-1 and TRBJ2-5; 8 positions match TRBD2. The CDR3 runs 16 residues. V was pared by 6 bases and J by 1 base, with 13 bases of the junction left unmatched. Per the germline V gene, CDR1 is DFQATT and CDR2 is SNEGSKA (reference sequence). The DNA for the CDR3 is TGCAGTGCCGAGAGGGCTAGCGGGTACCTCCAAGAGACCCAGTACTTC. This codes for CSAERASGYLQETQYF.

This sequence joins TRBV7-2 and TRBJ2-3; no firm D call. Germline V gene sequence: CDR1 SGHTA, CDR2 FQGNSA. Trimming shortened V by 1 base and J by 0 bases, and 20 bases separated the two germline ends. This CDR3 contains 19 residues. CDR3 amino acids: CASSLVSIVADLSTDTQYF. The CDR3, as DNA: TGTGCCAGCAGCTTAGTCTCTATCGTGGCGGACCTAAGCACAGATACGCAGTATTTT.

In its sample, this clonotype was seen a few times. The chain combines TRBV25-1 with TRBJ2-1, with a weak D call TRBD1 (6 bases). Germline loops: CDR1 MGHDK, CDR2 SYGVNS. CDR3 size: 15 residues. V dropped 1 base and J dropped 8 bases, with 15 bases sitting between them. CDR3 sequence (DNA): TGTGCCAGCAGTGAATTCAGGGCTGGGGGCGATGAGCAGTTCTTC. Translation gives CASSEFRAGGDEQFF.

This clonotype was counted a few times. This chain links TRBV12-3 or TRBV12-4 with TRBJ2-7, with D possibly TRBD2 on 6 matching bases. CDR3 length: 13 residues. Trimming left V 8 bases short and J 0 bases short, with 11 bases between. This CDR3 reads CASGGRSSYEQYF. CDR3 nucleotide sequence: TGTGCCAGCGGGGGGAGGAGCTCCTACGAGCAGTACTTC.

This chain joins TRBV28 and TRBJ2-1, with 8 positions matching TRBD1. The end of the DNA fits TRBJ2-7 better, so the J call may be wrong. The CDR3 runs to 15 residues. CDR1 and CDR2 from the germline V gene are MDHEN and SYDVKM. Here the CDR3 reads CASSLGVGQADEQYF. In DNA, the CDR3 is TGTGCCAGCAGTTTAGGGGTGGGACAGGCTGACGAGCAGTACTTC.

CDR3 coding DNA: TGCGCCAGCAGCCAGGGTTCGGGGAACATCGAGCAGTACTTC. Its translation is CASSQGSGNIEQYF. This chain joins TRBV4-1 and TRBJ2-7; D possibly corresponds to TRBD2 (5 bases). The V end lost 3 bases, the J end lost 6 bases, and 15 bases lay between the germline ends. From germline, CDR1 is MGHRA and CDR2 YSYEKL. The CDR3 is 14 amino acids.

A few counts support this clonotype. The chain employs TRBV5-1 and TRBJ2-7; 8 positions match TRBD1. This CDR3 has 16 residues. From germline, CDR1 is SGHRS and CDR2 YFSETQ. V lost 1 base to trimming and J lost 0 bases; unmatched junction nucleotides: 6. CDR3 nucleotides: TGCGCCAGCAGCTTGCTCGGGACAGGTCCCTCCTACGAGCAGTACTTC. Translation gives CASSLLGTGPSYEQYF.

Only a few counts were recorded for this clonotype. This sequence joins TRBV7-2 and TRBJ2-7; TRBD2 aligns across 9 bases. V was clipped by 4 bases and J by 0 bases; unmatched bases: 7. The CDR3 is made up of 16 amino acids. Germline V CDR1 and CDR2: SGHTA, FQGNSA. DNA of the CDR3: TGTGCCAGCAGCTCAGCCATTAGCGGGAGCTCCTACGAGCAGTACTTC. Protein product: CASSSAISGSSYEQYF.

This chain's CDR3 is CASSLEVDEQFF. CDR3 coding DNA: TGCGCCAGCAGCTTGGAGGTCGATGAGCAGTTCTTC. This chain connects TRBV5-1 to TRBJ2-1; D is ambiguous. V was cut by 0 bases and J by 8 bases, with 6 bases left in between. The CDR3 runs to 12 residues. From germline, CDR1 is SGHRS and CDR2 YFSETQ.

The genes are TRBV11-2 and TRBJ2-3, with unresolved D. The CDR3 covers 12 residues. From germline, CDR1 is SGHAT and CDR2 FQNNGV. Trimming took off 6 bases at V and 4 bases at J, with 8 bases between the two ends. CDR3 in amino acids: CASSHSSDTQYF. CDR3 nucleotides: TGTGCCAGCAGTCACAGTTCAGATACGCAGTATTTT.

The V gene is TRBV14, the J gene TRBJ2-1; 8 bases are a match to TRBD2. Germline V gene data show CDR1 as SGHDN and CDR2 as FVKESK. Losses at the gene ends were 4 bases for V and 6 bases for J; bases not matched to a gene: 11. This CDR3 has 16 amino acids. In DNA, the CDR3 is TGTGCCAGCAGCCGGTGGGCCAGCGGGAGCGCCAATGAGCAGTTCTTC. Translating gives CASSRWASGSANEQFF.

V and J are TRBV9 and TRBJ2-5, with TRBD2 as a possible D gene (6 bases). Trimming took off 6 bases at V and 5 bases at J, with 17 bases between the two ends. Germline V CDR1 and CDR2: SGDLS, YYNGEE. This CDR3 has 14 amino acids. The CDR3 DNA is TGTGCCAGCACCACGGGTGGAGGAGGGGAGACCCAGTACTTC. It translates to CASTTGGGGETQYF.

This clonotype was seen once. The V call is TRBV3-1, the J call TRBJ2-5; 7 bases are a match to TRBD2. The length of the CDR3 is 15 residues. Per germline, CDR1 LGHDT and CDR2 YNNKEL (reference sequence). The J segment lost 4 bases and the V segment lost 4 bases, leaving 9 bases of the junction unmatched. In nucleotides, the CDR3 is TGTGCCAGCAGCCGCCGGGCCTTAGCGGGAGAGACCCAGTACTTC. Residues: CASSRRALAGETQYF.

The sample holds a few counts of this clonotype. J is TRBJ2-1 and V is TRBV29-1; TRBD2 agrees at 13 bases. CDR1 and CDR2 (germline): SQVTM, ANQGSEA. The J segment lost 6 bases and the V segment lost 8 bases, leaving 4 bases of the junction unmatched. This CDR3 has 13 residues. The CDR3 sequence: CSSRTSGSNEQFF. The CDR3 coding sequence is TGCAGCAGTAGGACTAGCGGGAGCAATGAGCAGTTCTTC.

J is TRBJ2-4 and V is TRBV6-1; 9 nucleotides agree with TRBD1. The better agreement between TRBJ2-7 and the DNA end casts doubt on the J call. Germline values: CDR1 MNHNS, CDR2 SASEGT. The length of the CDR3 is 15 residues. The CDR3 sequence: CASSESGQGGYEQYF. The DNA for the CDR3 is TGTGCCAGCAGTGAATCGGGACAGGGTGGGTACGAGCAGTACTTC.

This chain uses TRBV4-3 with TRBJ2-2; the D is unclear. CDR1 and CDR2 (germline): LGHNA, YSLEER. The CDR3 sequence is 15 residues long. Deletions cut 2 bases from V and 4 bases from J, with 11 bases between. The chain's CDR3 is CASSQSWAVTGELFF. The CDR3 bases are TGCGCCAGCAGCCAATCCTGGGCGGTCACCGGGGAGCTGTTTTTT.

The genes are TRBV7-9 and TRBJ1-5; maybe TRBD1 (5 bases). This CDR3 is built from 16 residues. Germline loops: CDR1 SEHNR, CDR2 FQNEAQ (reference sequence). Trimming shortened V by 5 bases and J by 2 bases, and 16 bases separated the two germline ends. The CDR3 loop reads CASSPDLLGGNQPQHF. DNA of the CDR3: TGTGCCAGCAGCCCCGATCTTTTGGGGGGCAATCAGCCCCAGCATTTT.

The rearrangement joins TRBV7-9 to TRBJ2-7; 8 bases fit TRBD1. This CDR3 is built from 16 residues. Germline CDR1 and CDR2: SEHNR and FQNEAQ (reference sequence). Trimming cost V 1 base and J 3 bases; bases outside gene matches: 8. CDR3 region: CASSLVSWGQDYEQYF. The DNA of the CDR3 is TGTGCCAGCAGCTTAGTTAGTTGGGGACAGGACTACGAGCAGTACTTC.